A selection of T cell receptor beta chains follows, all from one sample in a study of blood T cells in healthy people across ages. MiXCR, applied by TCRdb to the 5' RACE reads, yields one record per CDR3 protein. The table records about 500,000 distinct CDR3 sequences, around 24% of them present only once. These same data were also listed under a study on T cells of mothers and their children.

The specimen was blood. The receptors were gathered from a boy aged 10-17 years in good health. CDR3s include the opening cysteine and the closing phenylalanine or tryptophan. The order of the fields is J gene, V gene, clone size, D gene, CDR3 DNA, CDR3 protein. A D gene is named only where the DNA matches it firmly. Clone size appears in some rows only: once, few, many, or a class for an expanded clone.

>TRBJ2-7|TRBV4-1|few|-
TGCGCCAGCAGCCAAATGAATACCGCTGCCTACAAGCAGTACTTC
CASSQMNTAAYKQYF
>TRBJ2-7|TRBV9|-|TRBD1
TGTGCCAGCAGCGTAGGGCAGGGGGCGGCCACCTACGAGCAGTACTTC
CASSVGQGAATYEQYF
>TRBJ1-3|TRBV29-1|-|TRBD1
TGCAGCGCCAAGGGGGCGCTTGGAAACACCATATATTTT
CSAKGALGNTIYF
>TRBJ2-6|TRBV28|-|-
TGTGCCAGCAGTTTAAATCAGGGGATGGCTGGGGCCAACGTCCTGACTTTC
CASSLNQGMAGANVLTF
>TRBJ1-5|TRBV4-1|-|-
TGCGCCAGCAGCCATCCCGGACGGATCAATCAGCCCCAGCATTTT
CASSHPGRINQPQHF
>TRBJ2-5|TRBV2|-|TRBD1
TGTGCCAGCAGTGAACCCGGACAGGGACCACCTCAAGAGACCCAGTACTTC
CASSEPGQGPPQETQYF
>TRBJ2-3|TRBV20-1|-|-
TGCAGTGCTAGAGAGCAGGGCCCAGATACGCAGTATTTT
CSAREQGPDTQYF
>TRBJ1-1|TRBV7-2|few|-
TGTGCCAGCAGCTTTAACATAGTCACGAACACTGAAGCTTTCTTT
CASSFNIVTNTEAFF
>TRBJ2-5|TRBV20-1|-|TRBD2
TGCAGTGCTAGAAAAGGACTAGGGGAGACCCAGTACTTC
CSARKGLGETQYF
>TRBJ2-1|TRBV7-2|few|-
TGTGCCACAGCGCGGCAGGGCAACAATGAGCAGTTCTTC
CATARQGNNEQFF
>TRBJ1-1|TRBV6-2/TRBV6-3|-|-
TGTGCCAGCAGTTACTCAGGGGTTTCGGCTTTCTTT
CASSYSGVSAFF